The rows below give T cell receptor beta chains drawn from one sample of a study of T cells in Graves' hyperthyroidism and ophthalmopathy. TCRdb re-derived calls from the multiplex PCR reads in MiXCR, one entry per CDR3 protein. The sample lists fewer than 650,000 distinct CDR3 sequences, approximately 14% occurring once. The specimen sequenced was blood. Receptor source: a woman aged 40 to 50 with Graves' hyperthyroidism. CDR3s include the opening cysteine and the closing phenylalanine or tryptophan. A D gene is named only where the DNA matches it firmly. Some rows have no size entry. The others give once, few or many, or a class for an expanded clone.

clone size	J gene	D gene	V gene	CDR3 protein	CDR3 DNA
few	TRBJ2-1	TRBD2	TRBV18	CASSPTTGGPNEQFF	TGTGCCAGCTCACCCACTACGGGAGGGCCGAATGAGCAGTTCTTC
many	TRBJ2-5	-	TRBV11-3	CASSRWGYREETQYF	TGTGCCAGCAGTCGTTGGGGGTATCGGGAAGAGACCCAGTACTTC
many	TRBJ1-2	-	TRBV18	CASSPDSVYGYTF	TGTGCCAGCTCACCAGACAGTGTCTACGGCTACACCTTC
many	TRBJ2-3	TRBD2	TRBV20-1	CSARDLGPGGSPQYF	TGCAGTGCTAGAGATTTGGGACCGGGAGGGTCGCCCCAGTATTTT
many	TRBJ2-3	TRBD2	TRBV20-1	CSVLAGETDTQYF	TGCAGTGTCCTAGCGGGAGAAACAGATACGCAGTATTTT
-	TRBJ2-2	-	TRBV4-1	CASSQPSERPNTGELFF	TGCGCCAGCAGCCAACCTTCGGAGAGACCGAACACCGGGGAGCTGTTTTTT
-	TRBJ1-3	-	TRBV12-3/TRBV12-4	CASSLGLQSGNTIYF	TGTGCCAGCAGTTTAGGTCTTCAGTCTGGAAACACCATATATTTT
many	TRBJ1-2	-	TRBV28	CASSLVRDGYTF	TGTGCCAGCAGTTTAGTACGGGACGGCTACACCTTC
many	TRBJ1-1	-	TRBV3-1	CASSPGVGRETEAFF	TGTGCCAGCAGCCCCGGGGTGGGGCGGGAAACTGAAGCTTTCTTT
many	TRBJ1-5	TRBD1	TRBV28	CASSPGQGHMQPQHF	TGTGCCAGCAGTCCGGGACAGGGACACATGCAGCCCCAGCATTTT
-	TRBJ2-1	TRBD2	TRBV20-1	CSARSPSGSNEQFF	TGCAGTGCTAGATCCCCTAGCGGGAGCAATGAGCAGTTCTTC
many	TRBJ2-3	TRBD1	TRBV18	CASSPPVGQGVADTQYF	TGTGCCAGCTCACCACCCGTAGGACAGGGGGTAGCAGATACGCAGTATTTT
-	TRBJ1-5	TRBD1	TRBV10-2	CASSEPDRGNQPQHF	TGCGCCAGCAGTGAGCCGGACAGGGGCAATCAGCCCCAGCATTTT
many	TRBJ2-4	-	TRBV28	CASTGPLVAKNIQYF	TGTGCCAGCACCGGACCTTTGGTAGCCAAAAACATTCAGTACTTC
many	TRBJ2-1	-	TRBV12-3/TRBV12-4	CASTIMTTSSYNEQFF	TGTGCCAGCACTATAATGACGACCAGCTCCTACAATGAGCAGTTCTTC
many	TRBJ1-2	-	TRBV28	CASSPPPGAANYGYTF	TGTGCCAGCAGTCCCCCACCGGGGGCAGCTAACTATGGCTACACCTTC
many	TRBJ2-1	-	TRBV20-1	CSAYPAENYNEQFF	TGCAGTGCTTACCCGGCGGAGAACTACAATGAGCAGTTCTTC
few	TRBJ2-2	-	TRBV20-1	CSASSGSDTGELFF	TGCAGTGCCTCAAGCGGGTCCGACACCGGGGAGCTGTTTTTT
-	TRBJ2-3	-	TRBV15	CATSRVHPTDTQYF	TGTGCCACCAGCAGAGTTCATCCCACAGATACGCAGTATTTT
few	TRBJ2-1	-	TRBV25-1	CASSDSSESSYNEQFF	TGTGCCAGCAGTGATTCCAGCGAGAGCTCCTACAATGAGCAGTTCTTC
many	TRBJ2-3	-	TRBV12-3/TRBV12-4	CAVARGRGSTDTQYF	TGTGCCGTGGCCCGGGGTCGGGGCAGCACAGATACGCAGTATTTT
many	TRBJ1-1	-	TRBV5-1	CASSLSGTGNTEAFF	TGCGCCAGCAGCTTGAGCGGGACGGGTAACACTGAAGCTTTCTTT
many	TRBJ2-2	-	TRBV11-3	CASSLIGGTGELFF	TGTGCCAGCAGCCTAATTGGCGGTACCGGGGAGCTGTTTTTT
many	TRBJ2-7	TRBD2	TRBV3-1	CASSPWDGRAVEQYF	TGTGCCAGCAGCCCCTGGGACGGGAGGGCCGTAGAGCAGTACTTC
many	TRBJ2-3	TRBD2	TRBV6-1	CASSELEVVAGDTQYF	TGTGCCAGCAGTGAATTAGAGGTGGTAGCGGGAGATACGCAGTATTTT
-	TRBJ2-2	TRBD2	TRBV28	CAAAQLLAGDGELFF	TGTGCCGCGGCCCAGCTACTAGCGGGAGACGGGGAGCTGTTTTTT
many	TRBJ1-4	-	TRBV11-3	CASSSGAGEKLFF	TGTGCCAGCAGCTCAGGGGCTGGGGAAAAACTGTTTTTT
many	TRBJ2-1	TRBD2	TRBV3-1	CASSPSGRYNEQFF	TGTGCCAGCAGCCCTAGCGGGAGGTACAATGAGCAGTTCTTC
many	TRBJ2-1	-	TRBV28	CASSFKPPMREWGNEQFF	TGTGCCAGCAGTTTCAAACCCCCGATGAGAGAGTGGGGGAATGAGCAGTTCTTC
few	TRBJ2-1	-	TRBV19	CASRLGHSSSYNEQFF	TGTGCCAGTAGACTGGGACATTCGAGCTCCTACAATGAGCAGTTCTTC
-	TRBJ2-3	TRBD2	TRBV10-2	CASRKGLALGDTQYF	TGCGCCAGCAGAAAGGGACTAGCCCTAGGGGATACGCAGTATTTT
few	TRBJ1-2	-	TRBV7-9	CASSLSGVWGYTF	TGTGCCAGCAGCTTATCGGGGGTATGGGGCTACACCTTC
once	TRBJ2-7	TRBD2	TRBV28	CASSLPAGGPNEQYF	TGTGCCAGCAGTTTACCGGCGGGAGGGCCGAACGAGCAGTACTTC
few	TRBJ2-1	TRBD2	TRBV18	CASSPPGLAGGPYGEQFF	TGTGCCAGCTCACCTCCGGGACTAGCGGGAGGGCCTTACGGAGAGCAGTTCTTC
many	TRBJ1-2	TRBD1	TRBV27	CASSSGQGGTYGYTF	TGTGCCAGCAGTTCGGGACAGGGAGGGACCTATGGCTACACCTTC
many	TRBJ2-2	TRBD1	TRBV11-2	CASRDRGADTGELFF	TGTGCCAGCAGAGACAGGGGGGCAGACACCGGGGAGCTGTTTTTT
-	TRBJ2-4	TRBD1	TRBV2	CASNLDRGGKNIQYF	TGTGCCAGCAACCTGGACAGGGGCGGCAAAAACATTCAGTACTTC
few	TRBJ1-2	TRBD1	TRBV24-1	CATSDTRTGGNYGYTF	TGTGCCACCAGTGATACCCGGACAGGGGGAAACTATGGCTACACCTTC
many	TRBJ2-7	TRBD2	TRBV20-1	CSASSTSGGLEQYF	TGCAGTGCGTCGTCCACCAGCGGGGGGCTCGAGCAGTACTTC
few	TRBJ2-6	-	TRBV19	CATKDSGANVLTF	TGTGCCACCAAAGACTCTGGGGCCAACGTCCTGACTTTC
-	TRBJ1-1	TRBD1	TRBV4-1	CASSRGTGSPYTEAFF	TGCGCCAGCAGCCGAGGGACAGGGTCACCTTACACTGAAGCTTTCTTT
-	TRBJ2-1	TRBD2	TRBV7-6	CASSLDERGRNEQFF	TGTGCCAGCAGCTTAGATGAGCGGGGGCGGAATGAGCAGTTCTTC
many	TRBJ2-6	-	TRBV18	CASSPISGANVLTF	TGTGCCAGCTCACCAATAAGTGGGGCCAACGTCCTGACTTTC